The rows below give T cell receptor beta chains drawn from one sample of a study of Graves' ophthalmopathy and Graves' hyperthyroidism. TCRdb reprocessed the multiplex PCR reads via MiXCR and lists one record per CDR3 protein. The data hold about 410,000 distinct CDR3 sequences, with around 20% observed a single time. The sample was peripheral blood. All receptors derive from a woman under 30 with Graves' ophthalmopathy. Both conserved end residues are trimmed from each CDR3. Each record gives: clone size, J gene, V gene, CDR3 protein. Clone size, where shown, is once, few, many, or a class for clones that have expanded.

many	TRBJ2-7	TRBV28	ASSSLGTGDRNEQY
many	TRBJ1-6	TRBV6-1	ASSRTGVGYNSPLH
many	TRBJ1-2	TRBV30	AWSVWGAYGYT
.	TRBJ1-1	TRBV11-2	ASSLEWAGGGTEAF
many	TRBJ1-1	TRBV19	ASSIRIDSEAF
many	TRBJ1-2	TRBV9	ASSHQDYGYT
many	TRBJ2-7	TRBV7-8	ASSSVASGSYEQY
.	TRBJ2-2	TRBV6-2/TRBV6-3	ASRFTGFPGELF
.	TRBJ1-5	TRBV29-1	SAGGGGNQPQH
.	TRBJ2-7	TRBV7-8	AVRGRGLDEQY
.	TRBJ1-1	TRBV19	TSSQRGTEAF
few	TRBJ2-4	TRBV3-1	ASSPGLAGNIQY
many	TRBJ2-7	TRBV4-2	ASSQGLVAYEQY
.	TRBJ1-1	TRBV5-1	ASSLDNREAF
few	TRBJ1-1	TRBV24-1	ATSAPGTENTEAF
.	TRBJ2-5	TRBV6-1	ASSENRAGQETQY
many	TRBJ1-2	TRBV4-3	ASSPERGALFYGYT
many	TRBJ1-5	TRBV6-1	ASRTFSNQPQH
many	TRBJ1-6	TRBV19	ASSIVGSSYNSPLH
many	TRBJ1-1	TRBV27	ASSPAQGGVDEAF
many	TRBJ1-5	TRBV12-3/TRBV12-4	ASTLTGTNQPQH
.	TRBJ1-2	TRBV30	AWTGGGGYGYT
many	TRBJ2-7	TRBV6-1	ASSELQGPYEQY
many	TRBJ1-1	TRBV9	ASSVAGTATNTEAF
many	TRBJ2-2	TRBV6-2/TRBV6-3	ASSYRLAANTGELF
.	TRBJ2-2	TRBV2	ASTGLAGGLPTGELF
many	TRBJ1-5	TRBV10-1	ASSENRDQPQH
once	TRBJ1-2	TRBV6-2/TRBV6-3	ASRTSARQRAGYT
many	TRBJ2-5	TRBV6-2/TRBV6-3	ASSLDRVLGTQY
many	TRBJ2-2	TRBV12-3/TRBV12-4	ASQLREASTGELF
few	TRBJ2-5	TRBV6-5	ASSYGRSQETQY
.	TRBJ1-1	TRBV6-2/TRBV6-3	ASSAKTGAHTEAF
many	TRBJ1-2	TRBV6-2/TRBV6-3	ASSPGGLGYGYT
many	TRBJ2-4	TRBV7-2	ASSPGPVLAKNIQY
.	TRBJ2-7	TRBV6-1	ATRGPGADYEQY
few	TRBJ2-7	TRBV28	ASSLSWNLGYEQY
many	TRBJ1-5	TRBV28	ASSPWDRGRLHQPQH
.	TRBJ1-2	TRBV12-3/TRBV12-4	ASSFLLRQGANYGYT
once	TRBJ1-1	TRBV10-3	AIMLGQGNTEAF
many	TRBJ2-7	TRBV11-1	ASSFSVTGTRSYEQY
many	TRBJ2-7	TRBV24-1	ATSDSRRDRVLWY
few	TRBJ2-3	TRBV18	ASSPRRGADTQY
many	TRBJ2-7	TRBV15	ATSRDRQGHHEQY
many	TRBJ1-1	TRBV6-2/TRBV6-3	ATRPGHTEAF
many	TRBJ1-5	TRBV27	ASSLRVRQPQH
many	TRBJ2-5	TRBV27	ASRTSFGAETQY
many	TRBJ2-5	TRBV27	ASSPSDQETQY
many	TRBJ2-7	TRBV2	ASGTTLEQY
many	TRBJ2-5	TRBV6-2/TRBV6-3	ASTKSRETQY
.	TRBJ2-5	TRBV20-1	SARDIRWEETQY
many	TRBJ2-4	TRBV7-9	ASSPPGTGENIQY
many	TRBJ2-2	TRBV6-1	ASSDQRSGTPGELF
many	TRBJ2-7	TRBV20-1	SASTGTSGHEQY
many	TRBJ1-1	TRBV6-9	ASSYSPGAF
many	TRBJ1-6	TRBV15	ATSNHRDNSPLH
.	TRBJ2-5	TRBV4-1	ASSQERGLAGDETQY
many	TRBJ2-7	TRBV5-7	ASSTLLGQGGAYEQY
many	TRBJ2-5	TRBV5-1	ASSRDRIRETQY
.	TRBJ2-5	TRBV12-3/TRBV12-4	ASRWTGEVETQY
many	TRBJ1-1	TRBV12-3/TRBV12-4	ASTLGTEAF